Shown below are 32 T cell receptor beta chains from a single sample sequenced in a study of breast tumors, draining lymph nodes, adjacent tissues. The lymph nodes were axillary draining lymph nodes from breast cancer patients. TCRdb reprocessed the multiplex PCR reads with MiXCR, giving one entry per CDR3 protein. The sample includes fewer than 140,000 distinct CDR3 sequences, more than 30% of them seen just once. Sequenced: axillary lymph node tissue. The receptors stem from a female donor with breast cancer. Some clones in this sample may be carry-over from other donors' samples.

This clonotype was detected many times. The J gene is TRBJ1-6, the V gene TRBV25-1; a weak D match, TRBD1 (6 bases). This CDR3 region has 14 residues. Deletions cut 4 bases from V and 3 bases from J, with 7 bases between. The germline V gene has CDR1 MGHDK and CDR2 SYGVNS. In DNA form, the CDR3 reads TGTGCCAGCAGTGCGGGACACTATAATTCACCCCTCCACTTT. Translation: CASSAGHYNSPLHF.

As for this clonotype: A read error may explain this, as a much larger clone is one base away. This chain uses TRBV6-5 with TRBJ1-2; no clear D gene. Trimming shortened V by 7 bases and J by 6 bases, and 18 bases separated the two germline ends. CDR3 length: 14 residues. Germline loops: CDR1 MNHEY, CDR2 SVGAGI. The CDR3 DNA reads TGTGCCAGCAATCACTCGAGCGCCGGCGATGGCTACACCTTC. Amino acid sequence: CASNHSSAGDGYTF.

The J gene is TRBJ1-4, the V gene TRBV19, with 7 bases identical to TRBD1. Trimming took 5 bases from V and 7 from J; bases not matched to a gene: 10. CDR1 is LNHDA and CDR2 is SQIVND in the germline V gene (reference sequence). The CDR3 extends over 15 amino acids. The CDR3, as DNA: TGTGCCAGTAGTCTACAGGGGACCGGGATTGAAAAACTGTTTTTT. Its protein is CASSLQGTGIEKLFF.

In this sample, this clonotype turned up many times. V gene TRBV4-1 combines with J gene TRBJ2-3, with a weak D call TRBD1 (5 bases). Trimming took 0 bases from V and 0 from J, leaving 10 bases between them. The germline CDR1 and CDR2 sequences are MGHRA and YSYEKL. This CDR3 has 16 amino acids. The CDR3 DNA sequence: TGCGCCAGCAGCCAAGATCAGGGCCCCAGCACAGATACGCAGTATTTT. This encodes CASSQDQGPSTDTQYF.

Ten or more counts support this clonotype. A much larger clonotype is one base distant, so this may be a read error. The chain recombines TRBV20-1 with TRBJ1-2; D is perhaps TRBD1 (5 bases). The length of the CDR3 is 12 residues. The germline V gene encodes CDR1 DFQATT and CDR2 SNEGSKA (reference sequence). The CDR3 is CTTMSGDGGSTF. For the CDR3, the DNA is TGTACTACTATGTCGGGGGACGGTGGCTCCACCTTC.

This clonotype was counted at least ten times. The chain employs TRBV20-1 and TRBJ2-1; D ambiguous. Germline loops: CDR1 DFQATT, CDR2 SNEGSKA (reference sequence). This CDR3 region has 16 residues. Trimming took 0 bases from V and 4 from J, leaving 16 bases between them. For the CDR3, the DNA is TGCAGTGCTAGAGATCTCATCATAGCTGGTTACAATGAGCAGTTCTTC. Its translation: CSARDLIIAGYNEQFF.

This clonotype was found a few times. The rearrangement links TRBV6-5 to TRBJ2-1; a weak D match, TRBD1 (5 bases). Trimming took off 5 bases at V and 10 bases at J, with 12 bases between the two ends. CDR3 length equals 12 residues. CDR1 and CDR2 from the germline V gene are MNHEY and SVGAGI. The CDR3 DNA reads TGTGCCAGCAGTCACACCCAGGGAGAGCAGTTCTTC. It specifies CASSHTQGEQFF.

In this sample, this clonotype turned up many times. The chain is built from TRBV5-8 and TRBJ2-5; D possibly corresponds to TRBD2 (6 bases). V was shortened by 2 bases and J by 4 bases, with 21 bases between the two germline ends. CDR3 length: 17 residues. Germline-derived CDR1 and CDR2 are SGHTS and YDEGEE. This CDR3 is CASSFRGGALLRETQYF. The CDR3 coding sequence is TGTGCCAGCAGCTTTCGTGGAGGGGCCCTTTTGCGAGAGACCCAGTACTTC.

This chain links TRBV6-8 with TRBJ1-5; 9 positions agree with TRBD1. CDR3 length: 20 amino acids. In germline, CDR1 is MNHGY, CDR2 SAAAGT. V shed 3 bases, J shed 6 bases, and the junction held 21 bases outside the gene matches. The CDR3 bases are TGTGCCAGCAGTTATGATCGCCCGGGCAACAACAGGGGGCCGCGTCAGCCCCAGCATTTT. This codes for CASSYDRPGNNRGPRQPQHF.

This clonotype showed up many times. The rearrangement uses TRBV19 and TRBJ2-7; D unresolved. Germline V gene sequence: CDR1 LNHDA, CDR2 SQIVND (reference sequence). The CDR3 has 15 amino acids. V lost 3 bases and J lost 3, with 15 bases in between. The CDR3: CASSIVSRGDYEQYF. The CDR3 DNA sequence: TGTGCCAGTAGTATCGTCTCTAGAGGCGACTACGAGCAGTACTTC.

This clonotype appeared once. The chain joins TRBV5-6 to TRBJ2-2; TRBD1 agrees at 7 bases. Trimming at V came to 4 bases and at J to 5 bases, leaving 11 bases not matched to a gene. The length of the CDR3 is 16 residues. The germline CDR1 and CDR2 sequences are SGHDT and YYEEEE. CDR3 nucleotides: TGTGCCAGCAGCGTCACCACAGGGGTCAGAACCGGGGAGCTGTTTTTT. Translation: CASSVTTGVRTGELFF.

This clonotype was detected many times. V is TRBV14 and J is TRBJ2-7; 9 positions match TRBD1. The CDR3 sequence is 15 residues long. Germline CDR1 SGHDN, CDR2 FVKESK. J lost 5 bases, V lost 3 bases, and 8 bases had no gene match. DNA for the CDR3: TGTGCCAGCAGCCAGGGACAGGGAAGAGGGAACGAGCAGTACTTC. Translating it yields CASSQGQGRGNEQYF.

This clonotype was detected ten times or more. In nucleotides, the CDR3 is TGCGCCAGCAGCTTGGGACAGCAGTATGGCTACACCTTC. Translated: CASSLGQQYGYTF. V usage is TRBV5-1 and J usage is TRBJ1-2, with a weak D call TRBD1 (5 bases). There are 13 residues in the CDR3. Germline assignment: CDR1 SGHRS and CDR2 YFSETQ. With 0 bases removed from V and 5 bases from J, the gap between germline ends came to 8 bases.

In this sample, this clonotype turned up many times. The CDR3 sequence: CASSLRTSRGSGDTQYF. In nucleotides, the CDR3 is TGTGCCAGCAGCCTTCGGACTAGTAGGGGGAGTGGAGATACGCAGTATTTT. The chain uses TRBV6-6 and TRBJ2-3; D possibly corresponds to TRBD2 (7 bases). The CDR3 consists of 17 residues. V was shortened by 6 bases and J by 5 bases, with 24 bases between the two germline ends. The germline CDR1 and CDR2 sequences are MNHNY and SVGAGI (reference sequence).

This chain joins TRBV2 and TRBJ2-1, with a tentative D call TRBD1 (5 bases). V lost 10 bases to trimming and J lost 0 bases, with 7 bases between them. Germline CDR1 reads SNHLY; CDR2 reads FYNNEI. The CDR3 covers 12 residues. The DNA for the CDR3 is TGTGCCACTAGGGGCTCCTACAATGAGCAGTTCTTC. It specifies CATRGSYNEQFF.

This clonotype has a handful of counts. This chain uses TRBV15 with TRBJ1-2; D remains unclear. The germline CDR1 and CDR2 sequences are LNHNV and YYDKDF (reference sequence). Trimming shortened V by 4 bases and J by 8 bases, and 26 bases separated the two germline ends. This CDR3 has 17 residues. This CDR3 reads CATSTETRTESSGGYTF. The CDR3 DNA reads TGTGCCACCAGCACAGAAACGCGGACGGAGAGCTCGGGCGGCTACACCTTC.

This clonotype was seen repeatedly, ten times or more. The CDR3 region has the DNA TGCAGTGCTGGGGACAGGGGCCGGTCACCCCTCCACTTT. Its translation: CSAGDRGRSPLHF. The chain recombines TRBV20-1 with TRBJ1-6, with 10 bases lining up with TRBD1. The J segment lost 10 bases and the V segment lost 5 bases, leaving 5 bases of the junction unmatched. The V gene's germline CDR1 is DFQATT and CDR2 SNEGSKA (reference sequence). CDR3 length equals 13 residues.

The V call is TRBV4-1, the J call TRBJ1-1; no definite D call. CDR3 length: 14 amino acids. Germline CDR1 reads MGHRA; CDR2 reads YSYEKL. Trimming removed 0 bases from V and 5 bases from J, with 10 bases in between. CDR3 protein: CASSQDSRGTEAFF. DNA of the CDR3: TGCGCCAGCAGCCAAGATAGCCGGGGAACTGAAGCTTTCTTT.

This clonotype was detected ten times or more. This chain links TRBV12-5 with TRBJ1-6; D unclear. The CDR3 extends over 14 amino acids. Trimming left V 7 bases short and J 5 bases short, with 12 bases between. Germline values: CDR1 LGHNT, CDR2 FRNRAP. The CDR3 spells CASVLDGDNSPLHF. CDR3 DNA sequence: TGTGCTAGTGTCCTAGACGGAGATAATTCACCCCTCCACTTT.

This clonotype appeared many times. A much larger clone lies one base from this, so it may be a read error. This sequence joins TRBV6-6 and TRBJ1-4; 9 positions match TRBD1. Germline values: CDR1 MNHNY, CDR2 SVGAGI (reference sequence). The CDR3 totals 14 residues. The ends lost 5 bases at V and 7 bases at J; junction bases unmatched: 5. The CDR3 loop reads CASSHGQGFEKLFF. CDR3 nucleotides: TGTGCCAGCAGTCACGGACAGGGGTTTGAAAAACTGTTTTTT.

Many counts were recorded for this clonotype. The CDR3 DNA reads as TGTGCCAGCAGCTTAGGGGCAGGGGCAACTAATGAAAAACTGTTTTTT. The encoded protein is CASSLGAGATNEKLFF. The gene calls are TRBV7-6 and TRBJ1-4; D is possibly TRBD1 (6 bases). The CDR3 sequence is 16 residues long. Looked up from germline, CDR1 is SGHVS and CDR2 is FNYEAQ. V was shortened by 1 base and J by 0 bases, with 9 bases between the two germline ends.

Comment on this clonotype: This likely comes from a read error, as the CDR3 has no conserved phenylalanine or tryptophan at its end. The chain couples TRBV7-9 to TRBJ1-2; a weak D match, TRBD1 (5 bases). V was clipped by 1 base and J by 4 bases, with 10 bases between them. In germline, CDR1 is SEHNR, CDR2 FQNEAQ (reference sequence). CDR3 size: 14 residues. CDR3 DNA: TGTGCCAGCAGCTTAGTGGGGGATGTCTATGGCTACACCCAC. This encodes CASSLVGDVYGYTH.

This sequence joins TRBV29-1 and TRBJ1-4; D remains ambiguous. Germline-derived CDR1 and CDR2 are SQVTM and ANQGSEA. The V and J ends lost 5 bases and 3 bases respectively, with 10 bases between them. This CDR3 is built from 13 residues. This CDR3 reads CSVTGDANEKLFF. The CDR3 nucleotides are TGCAGCGTTACCGGGGATGCTAATGAAAAACTGTTTTTT.

This clonotype has at least ten counts. This chain links TRBV6-1 with TRBJ1-4; D gene uncertain. Germline V CDR1 and CDR2: MNHNS, SASEGT. Trimming removed 5 bases from V and 10 bases from J, with 20 bases in between. The length of the CDR3 is 15 residues. For the CDR3, the DNA is TGTGCCAGCAGTCCGATGCCTGACGGATCTGGAAAACTGTTTTTT. It codes for CASSPMPDGSGKLFF.

This clonotype came up many times. This chain links TRBV24-1 with TRBJ2-5; TRBD2 matches 14 bases. Trimming cost V 4 bases and J 1 base; bases outside gene matches: 13. The CDR3 loop spans 20 amino acids. CDR1 KGHDR and CDR2 SFDVKD come from the germline V gene. The CDR3 sequence is CATSEVRGTSGRSIQETQYF. The CDR3 bases are TGTGCCACCAGTGAGGTTCGGGGGACTAGCGGGAGATCGATCCAAGAGACCCAGTACTTC.

Ten or more counts support this clonotype. The genes are TRBV6-1 and TRBJ2-3; no clear D. Germline-derived CDR1 and CDR2 are MNHNS and SASEGT. The CDR3 loop spans 14 amino acids. Trimming cost V 6 bases and J 2 bases, with 12 bases left between them. The CDR3 coding sequence is TGTGCCAGCAGATCCCTGGGAAACACAGATACGCAGTATTTT. Protein product: CASRSLGNTDTQYF.

A remark on this clonotype: A read error may explain this, as a much larger clone is one base away. The chain has TRBV14 and TRBJ2-4; D may be TRBD1 (6 bases). Germline V gene data show CDR1 as SGHDN and CDR2 as FVKESK. This CDR3 has 15 residues. CDR3 loop: CASSSQGIAKNIPYF. For the CDR3, the DNA is TGTGCCAGCAGCAGTCAGGGGATAGCCAAAAACATTCCGTACTTC.

The chain uses TRBV2 and TRBJ2-7, with TRBD2 matching 12 bases. The CDR3 covers 15 residues. Trimming removed 5 bases from V and 3 bases from J; junction bases left unmatched: 5. The germline V gene has CDR1 SNHLY and CDR2 FYNNEI. The CDR3 protein is CASSWTSGKIYEQYF. The CDR3 nucleotides are TGTGCCAGCAGTTGGACTAGCGGGAAGATCTACGAGCAGTACTTC.

The sample holds many counts of this clonotype. This sequence may be a read error, since a much larger clone differs from it by one base. V usage is TRBV20-1 and J usage is TRBJ2-5, with a weak D call TRBD2 (5 bases). There are 12 residues in the CDR3. CDR1 and CDR2 from the germline V gene are DFQATT and SNEGSKA (reference sequence). In DNA, the CDR3 is TGCAGTGCTTGGGCGGGTAGGGAGACCCCGTACTTC. It specifies CSAWAGRETPYF.

This clonotype was observed at least ten times. This chain links TRBV18 with TRBJ2-7; 9 nucleotides line up with TRBD1. This CDR3 is 15 amino acids long. V lost 8 bases and J lost 2; bases outside the gene matches: 10. Germline CDR1 and CDR2: KGHSH and LQKENI. For the CDR3, the DNA is TGTGCCAGCCGTCGGGCGGACAGGGGACCCTACGAGCAGTACTTC. Its protein is CASRRADRGPYEQYF. The variable domain in full, completed from reference TRBV18 and TRBJ2-7, reads NAGVMQNPRHLVRRRGQEARLRCSPMKGHSHVYWYRQLPEEGLKFMVYLQKENIIDESGMPKERFSAEFPKEGPSILRIQQVVRGDSAAYFCASRRADRGPYEQYFGPGTRLTVT.

The sample holds many counts of this clonotype. Here the CDR3 reads CASSQDEGLEGGVQETQYF. The CDR3 DNA reads as TGCGCCAGCAGCCAAGATGAAGGACTAGAGGGGGGGGTTCAAGAGACCCAGTACTTC. The V and J genes are TRBV4-1 and TRBJ2-5; a possible D gene is TRBD2 (7 bases). With 0 bases removed from V and 2 bases from J, the gap between germline ends came to 22 bases. Germline lookup yields CDR1 MGHRA and CDR2 YSYEKL. This CDR3 has 19 amino acids.

This clonotype was detected ten times or more. The genes are TRBV6-1 and TRBJ2-3; 11 bases fit TRBD2. The V gene's germline CDR1 is MNHNS and CDR2 SASEGT. This CDR3 contains 15 residues. V trimming: 7 bases; J trimming: 2 bases; junction bases outside the gene matches: 5. The CDR3 loop is CASTISGGDTDTQYF. The CDR3 region has the DNA TGTGCCAGCACCATTAGCGGGGGGGACACAGATACGCAGTATTTT.